The source of this T cell receptor (beta chain) is a study of blood T cell repertoires in COVID-19. Study-level information: COVID-19 samples from acute and convalescent phases originated in the United States, Italy and Spain.

Trimming shortened V by 4 bases and J by 0 bases, and 17 bases separated the two germline ends. The CDR3 has 16 residues. CDR1 is SGHNT and CDR2 is YYREEE in the germline V gene (reference sequence). Using immunoSEQ multiplex PCR, the repertoire was profiled, and TCRdb retains in-frame clones only, with some absent. In the table there are some 47,000 clones, 89% of which are singletons. The specimen sequenced was peripheral blood. This sequence joins TRBV5-4 and TRBJ2-7; D possibly corresponds to TRBD1 (5 bases). This receptor was taken from a man in his 60s with active COVID-19. DNA of the CDR3: TGTGCCAGCAGCCCGCCGGACAAACCCACCTCCTACGAGCAGTACTTC. Encoded protein: CASSPPDKPTSYEQYF.